The 8 T cell receptor beta chains given below trace back to one sample, sequenced in a study of blood T cell repertoires in COVID-19. TCRdb's table, derived via immunoSEQ multiplex PCR, lists solely in-frame clones and lacks some. The sample lists under 400,000 clones; roughly 89% were seen once. The sample taken for sequencing was peripheral blood. These receptors all come from a young man with active or convalescent COVID-19.

V is TRBV6-2 or TRBV6-3 and J is TRBJ2-7; D not resolved. The CDR3 is made up of 13 amino acids. Trimming left V 5 bases short and J 5 bases short, with 13 bases between. Per the germline V gene, CDR1 is MNHEY and CDR2 is SVGEGT. CDR3 nucleotides: TGTGCCAGCAGTCTACTTTATCTAAACGAGCAGTACTTC. Its protein is CASSLLYLNEQYF.

V gene TRBV6-5 combines with J gene TRBJ1-5, with D tentatively TRBD1 (5 bases). Trimming pared 5 bases from V and 1 base from J, leaving 12 bases between. CDR1 is MNHEY, CDR2 SVGAGI, per germline. CDR3 size: 15 residues. CDR3: CASSRSGDSNQPQHF. As DNA, the CDR3 is TGTGCCAGCAGTCGAAGCGGGGACAGCAATCAGCCCCAGCATTTT.

CDR3 sequence reads: CASSEYSSGGVQFF. For the CDR3, the DNA is TGTGCCAGCAGTGAATATAGTTCTGGGGGCGTACAGTTTTTT. The V and J genes are TRBV25-1 and TRBJ1-4; D is possibly TRBD1 (6 bases). The CDR3 sequence is 14 residues long. Germline CDR1 and CDR2: MGHDK and SYGVNS. V shed 0 bases and J shed 16 bases, with 18 bases lying between them.

Only a few counts were recorded for this clone. This sequence joins TRBV10-3 and TRBJ1-2, with TRBD1 as a possible D gene (6 bases). Germline CDR1 is ENHRY and CDR2 is SYGVKD. The V end lost 6 bases, the J end lost 8 bases, and 25 bases lay between the germline ends. There are 16 residues in the CDR3. This chain's CDR3 is CAISLEPDRGSRGYTF. The CDR3 DNA sequence: TGTGCCATCAGCCTAGAGCCGGACAGAGGATCTCGGGGCTACACCTTC.

The genes are TRBV15 and TRBJ1-5, with D perhaps TRBD1 (5 bases). Trimming removed 2 bases at V and 3 bases at J, with 17 bases between. CDR1 LNHNV and CDR2 YYDKDF come from the germline V gene (reference sequence). The CDR3 has 17 residues. For the CDR3, the DNA is TGTGCCACCAGCAGAAGTGTTATAAGGGGTCACAATCAGCCCCAGCATTTT. It codes for CATSRSVIRGHNQPQHF.

This chain connects TRBV6-5 to TRBJ1-2; TRBD1 might be the D (5 bases). V was shortened by 8 bases and J by 0 bases, with 13 bases between the two germline ends. CDR1 is MNHEY, CDR2 SVGAGI, per germline. The CDR3 covers 14 residues. Written as DNA, the CDR3 is TGTGCCAGCTTCCGTCAGGGTTCTAACTATGGCTACACCTTC. Protein sequence: CASFRQGSNYGYTF.

There are a few counts of this clone. The chain is built from TRBV12-5 and TRBJ1-4; D gene uncertain. The CDR3 has 11 residues. Germline values: CDR1 LGHNT, CDR2 FRNRAP. Trimming took 8 bases from V and 7 from J, leaving 8 bases between them. CDR3 DNA sequence: TGTGCTAGTTTATCTTTTGAAAAACTGTTTTTT. Residues: CASLSFEKLFF.

CDR3 loop: CASSFSLYGYTF. The CDR3 DNA sequence: TGTGCCAGCAGTTTTAGTCTCTATGGCTACACCTTC. V and J are TRBV28 and TRBJ1-2; D is unclear. V was cut by 3 bases and J by 4 bases, with 6 bases left in between. Germline CDR1 is MDHEN and CDR2 is SYDVKM. The CDR3 has 12 residues.